Below are 16 T cell receptor beta chains sequenced from a single sample in a study of T cell responses to AZD1222 COVID-19 vaccine. Profiling relied on immunoSEQ multiplex PCR, and the TCRdb table lists in-frame clones only, not all of them. The sample lists 85,000 to 130,000 clones, approximately 88% occurring once. This specimen consisted of peripheral blood, obtained on day 0 of AZD1222 vaccination. All receptors come from an adult in good health.

The V gene is TRBV5-4, the J gene TRBJ2-7, with TRBD1 matching 10 bases. The CDR3 has 15 residues. The germline V gene encodes CDR1 SGHNT and CDR2 YYREEE (reference sequence). J was trimmed by 7 bases and V by 4 bases; bases with no gene match: 11. The CDR3 nucleotides read TGTGCCAGCAGCACACCCGGGACAGGGGAAGGAGAGCAGTACTTC. This gives the protein CASSTPGTGEGEQYF. The full variable domain, in which reference TRBV5-4 and TRBJ2-7 provide the parts outside the CDR3, is ETGVTQSPTHLIKTRGQQVTLRCSSQSGHNTVSWYQQALGQGPQFIFQYYREEENGRGNFPPRFSGLQFPNYSSELNVNALELDDSALYLCASSTPGTGEGEQYFGPGTRLTVT.

The V gene is TRBV7-2, the J gene TRBJ2-3, with 8 bases lining up with TRBD2. Germline V lookup: CDR1 SGHTA, CDR2 FQGNSA. V was pared by 0 bases and J by 5 bases, with 4 bases of the junction left unmatched. This CDR3 spans 15 amino acids. CDR3 protein: CASSLARRGVDTQYF. The CDR3, as DNA: TGTGCCAGCAGCTTAGCGCGGCGGGGGGTAGATACGCAGTATTTT.

V gene TRBV27 combines with J gene TRBJ1-6; a weak D match, TRBD1 (6 bases). CDR3 length: 15 amino acids. Per germline, CDR1 MNHEY and CDR2 SMNVEV (reference sequence). The V end lost 6 bases, the J end lost 7 bases, and 16 bases lay between the germline ends. The CDR3 is CASRLAPGANSPLHF. In DNA form, the CDR3 reads TGTGCCAGCAGACTAGCCCCGGGGGCAAATTCACCCCTCCACTTT.

The chain joins TRBV28 to TRBJ1-5, with D hard to call. This CDR3 has 14 residues. V dropped 5 bases and J dropped 3 bases, with 11 bases sitting between them. Looked up from germline, CDR1 is MDHEN and CDR2 is SYDVKM. The CDR3 here is CASSPPRDNQPQHF. The DNA for the CDR3 is TGTGCCAGCAGTCCACCCCGGGACAATCAGCCCCAGCATTTT. Filled out from reference TRBV28 and TRBJ1-5, the complete variable domain reads DVKVTQSSRYLVKRTGEKVFLECVQDMDHENMFWYRQDPGLGLRLIYFSYDVKMKEKGDIPEGYSVSREKKERFSLILESASTNQTSMYLCASSPPRDNQPQHFGDGTRLSIL.

J is TRBJ1-2 and V is TRBV7-9, with a tentative D call TRBD1 (6 bases). Germline CDR1 and CDR2: SEHNR and FQNEAQ (reference sequence). Trimming stripped 2 bases from V and 5 bases from J, with 12 bases between. There are 14 residues in the CDR3. For the CDR3, the DNA is TGTGCCAGCAGCTTAAATACAGGGCTGTATGGCTACACCTTC. Translation gives CASSLNTGLYGYTF.

The CDR3 protein is CASSLSRPGQFDGYTF. Written as DNA, the CDR3 is TGTGCCAGCAGTTTATCCCGACCGGGACAGTTTGATGGCTACACCTTC. The chain couples TRBV27 to TRBJ1-2, with 7 bases lining up with TRBD1. V shed 0 bases and J 6 bases; nucleotides not matched to a gene: 10. Germline assignment: CDR1 MNHEY and CDR2 SMNVEV (reference sequence). This CDR3 is 16 amino acids long.

The rearrangement joins TRBV7-9 to TRBJ1-2; no clear D gene. Deletions cut 5 bases from V and 2 bases from J, with 12 bases between. The germline V gene has CDR1 SEHNR and CDR2 FQNEAQ (reference sequence). The CDR3 loop spans 14 amino acids. The DNA of the CDR3 is TGTGCCAGCAGCCAAATCGCGGGGAACTATGGCTACACCTTC. This gives the protein CASSQIAGNYGYTF.

The V and J genes are TRBV7-9 and TRBJ2-1, with 7 bases matching TRBD1. CDR3 length equals 16 residues. CDR1 and CDR2 from the germline V gene are SEHNR and FQNEAQ (reference sequence). V trimming: 5 bases; J trimming: 5 bases; junction bases outside the gene matches: 12. CDR3 in DNA: TGTGCCAGCAGCCCTGTTACAGGGGCAGAGCACAATGAGCAGTTCTTC. Translated: CASSPVTGAEHNEQFF.

This clone appeared a single time. The chain uses TRBV6-1 and TRBJ1-1; D ambiguous. Germline-derived CDR1 and CDR2 are MNHNS and SASEGT. The V end lost 6 bases, the J end lost 0 bases, and 5 bases lay between the germline ends. This CDR3 spans 12 amino acids. Written as DNA, the CDR3 is TGTGCCAGCAGAGGTATGAACACTGAAGCTTTCTTT. This encodes CASRGMNTEAFF.

V and J are TRBV28 and TRBJ2-1, with D unresolved. The CDR3 contains 13 residues. V was clipped by 3 bases and J by 8 bases, with 11 bases between them. Germline assignment: CDR1 MDHEN and CDR2 SYDVKM. In DNA, the CDR3 is TGTGCCAGCAGTTTGATTAGCAGCGATGAGCAGTTCTTC. This gives the protein CASSLISSDEQFF.

The sample holds one count of this clone. This chain uses TRBV4-1 with TRBJ2-1; TRBD2 matches 14 bases. Germline CDR1 reads MGHRA; CDR2 reads YSYEKL. V lost 1 base and J lost 5; bases outside the gene matches: 1. The length of the CDR3 is 16 residues. DNA of the CDR3: TGCGCCAGCAGCCAAGGGACTAGCGGGAGGAACAATGAGCAGTTCTTC. Translated: CASSQGTSGRNNEQFF.

V gene TRBV24-1 combines with J gene TRBJ2-1; D may be TRBD1 (6 bases). Germline CDR1 is KGHDR and CDR2 is SFDVKD. Deletions cut 4 bases from V and 4 bases from J, with 13 bases between. The CDR3 is 15 residues long. The CDR3 DNA reads as TGTGCCACCAGTGACCCCGGACAGAAGTACAATGAGCAGTTCTTC. Protein product: CATSDPGQKYNEQFF.

The count of this clone is one. The CDR3 loop reads CASSPGWTGNGYTF. CDR3 sequence (DNA): TGTGCCAGCAGCCCAGGGTGGACAGGCAACGGCTACACCTTC. The chain uses TRBV7-9 and TRBJ1-2, with 7 bases lining up with TRBD1. This CDR3 contains 14 residues. Trimming took 5 bases from V and 8 from J; bases not matched to a gene: 11. Germline V gene sequence: CDR1 SEHNR, CDR2 FQNEAQ (reference sequence).

The chain uses TRBV28 and TRBJ2-2, with TRBD1 matching over 7 bases. CDR1 is MDHEN and CDR2 is SYDVKM in the germline V gene. V shed 6 bases and J 5 bases; nucleotides not matched to a gene: 12. CDR3 size: 16 residues. DNA of the CDR3: TGTGCCAGCAGACCCCGCAGGGGGTCGGGAACCGGGGAGCTGTTTTTT. Translation gives CASRPRRGSGTGELFF.

This sequence joins TRBV6-5 and TRBJ2-5; no firm D call. V shed 0 bases and J shed 5 bases, with 10 bases lying between them. Germline V CDR1 and CDR2: MNHEY, SVGAGI. The length of the CDR3 is 14 residues. The CDR3 nucleotides read TGTGCCAGCAGTTACTCCCCACAAGCGGAGACCCAGTACTTC. This translates into CASSYSPQAETQYF.

The chain joins TRBV7-9 to TRBJ1-4; 8 bases agree with TRBD1. Losses at the gene ends were 5 bases for V and 8 bases for J; bases not matched to a gene: 7. Germline CDR1 is SEHNR and CDR2 is FQNEAQ (reference sequence). The CDR3 is 14 residues long. CDR3 nucleotides: TGTGCCAGCAGCCCAGGGGGCCGGGTAGAAAAACTGTTTTTT. Amino acids: CASSPGGRVEKLFF.